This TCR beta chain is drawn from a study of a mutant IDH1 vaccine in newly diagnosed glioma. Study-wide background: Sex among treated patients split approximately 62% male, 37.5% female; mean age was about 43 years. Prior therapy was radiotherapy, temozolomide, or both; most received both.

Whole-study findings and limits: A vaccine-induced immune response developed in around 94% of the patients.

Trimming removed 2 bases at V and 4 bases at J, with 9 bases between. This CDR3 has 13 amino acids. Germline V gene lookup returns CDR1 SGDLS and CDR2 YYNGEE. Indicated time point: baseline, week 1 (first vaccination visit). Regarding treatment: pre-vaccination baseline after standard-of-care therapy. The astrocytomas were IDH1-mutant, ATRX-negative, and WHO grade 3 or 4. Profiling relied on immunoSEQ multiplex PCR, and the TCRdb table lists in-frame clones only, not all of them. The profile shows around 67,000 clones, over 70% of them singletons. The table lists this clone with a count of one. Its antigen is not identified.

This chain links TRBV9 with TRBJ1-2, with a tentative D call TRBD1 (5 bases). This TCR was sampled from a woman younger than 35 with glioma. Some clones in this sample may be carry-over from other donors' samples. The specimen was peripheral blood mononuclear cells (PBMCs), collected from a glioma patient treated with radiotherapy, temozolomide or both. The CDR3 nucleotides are TGTGCCAGCAGCGTTGGGGGGAGCTATGGCTACACCTTC. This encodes CASSVGGSYGYTF.